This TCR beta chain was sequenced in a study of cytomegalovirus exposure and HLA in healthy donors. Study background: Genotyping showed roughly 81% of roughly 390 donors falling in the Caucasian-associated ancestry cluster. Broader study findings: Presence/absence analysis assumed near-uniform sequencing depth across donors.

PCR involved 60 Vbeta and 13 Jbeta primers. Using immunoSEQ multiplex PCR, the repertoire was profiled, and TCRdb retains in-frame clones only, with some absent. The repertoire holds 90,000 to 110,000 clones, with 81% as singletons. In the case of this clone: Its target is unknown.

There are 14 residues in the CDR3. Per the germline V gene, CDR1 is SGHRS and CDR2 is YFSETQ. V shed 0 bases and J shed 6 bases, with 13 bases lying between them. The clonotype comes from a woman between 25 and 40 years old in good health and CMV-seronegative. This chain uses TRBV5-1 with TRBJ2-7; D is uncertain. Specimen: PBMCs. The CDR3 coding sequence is TGCGCCAGCAGCTTGGGGGCACCCGCTCCCGAGCAGTACTTC. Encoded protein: CASSLGAPAPEQYF.